This T cell receptor beta chain comes out of a study of T-cell memory formation after mild COVID-19 (dated by TCRdb to about 2021). As for the study more broadly: TCR sequence clusters from the two donors were largely donor specific. In a couple of donors, T-cell clones that expanded and contracted after mild COVID-19 were tracked by sequencing TCRalpha and TCRbeta repertoires over time. Two young, previously healthy adult volunteers, one female and one male, were included in the cohort. Beyond this particular receptor, the publication reports: Balanced CD4/CD8 phenotypes were observed for clones contracting from day 15 to 85, whereas a bias towards CD4+ was observed for a second wave of clones expanding from day 15 to 37. SARS-CoV-2 specificity was not confirmed for the second-wave clones peaking on day 37. The study covered only a couple of mild cases, and larger cohorts including severe cases with pre-infection samples were considered necessary. Some responding clones were detected in pre-infection memory, which suggested that pre-existing cross-reactive memory T cells had joined the SARS-CoV-2 response. Contracting CD4+ clones appeared mostly in the CM and EM memory subsets, whereas CD8+ clones were enriched in EMRA.

On this clonotype itself: The clone's antigen remains unknown. No clone much larger than this one lies a single base away; base qualities are absent.

Data came from an Illumina NovaSeq 6000. cDNA libraries for TCRalpha and TCRbeta were prepared by 5'RACE using constant-segment primers, with sample barcodes and unique molecular identifiers added. RNA was extracted from every sample with Trizol reagent. Library amplification was performed in two PCR steps, and a second sample barcode and Illumina TruSeq adapters were introduced in the second step. Sequencing of the libraries was done on an Illumina NovaSeq, producing 2 x 150 bp paired-end reads. In the original analysis: The reads were demultiplexed and collapsed into UMI-guided consensus sequences using migec v1.2.7. With mixcr v2.1.11, UMI consensuses were aligned to TRA and TRB V and J templates and assembled into clonotypes. A clonotype was counted as expanded or contracted only if both edgeR and NoisET called the change significant, with noise models trained on biological replicates. edgeR calls used a false discovery rate-adjusted p below 0.01 and a log2 fold-change threshold of 1. PCA with hierarchical clustering of max-normalized trajectories of the 1000 most abundant clonotypes was used as exploratory dynamics analysis. The CD4 or CD8 phenotype of responding clones was assigned using the separately sequenced CD4+ and CD8+ repertoires. TCRdb took the public reads, trimmed them with fastp at Q25, ran MiXCR for clone calling and kept in-frame beta chains. Records with the same CDR3 protein are collapsed into one entry carrying the most frequent genes and DNA. The V and J calls were not made by the authors but by TCRdb's processing. The sample records 350,000 to 500,000 distinct CDR3 sequences, under 25% of which are singletons. Around 13% of the sample belongs to the ten largest clones.

Ficoll-Paque density gradient centrifugation was used to isolate PBMCs. The sequencing input was PBMCs or a T cell subset sorted from them (not recorded which). This receptor was obtained from an adult woman who had mild COVID-19 (a few samples of this study predate the infection). The sample titles of this study are shuffled in the database, so cell type and time point are left out; the donor was told from shared clones.

The CDR3 reads CSASPGSETEAFF. The sequenced DNA: TGCAGTGCCTCCCCGGGGAGCGAGACTGAAGCTTTCTTT. The chain links TRBV20-1 with TRBJ1-1, with no confidently assigned D gene. There are 13 amino acids in the CDR3, from cysteine to phenylalanine inclusive. The entry retains the CDR3 DNA only, 39 bases that are in frame from base 1. V is clipped by 6 bases and J by 5 bases, and the sequence between their germline boundaries is 16 bases long. CDR1 and CDR2 (DFQATT, SNEGSKA) derive from the germline V gene (reference sequence).